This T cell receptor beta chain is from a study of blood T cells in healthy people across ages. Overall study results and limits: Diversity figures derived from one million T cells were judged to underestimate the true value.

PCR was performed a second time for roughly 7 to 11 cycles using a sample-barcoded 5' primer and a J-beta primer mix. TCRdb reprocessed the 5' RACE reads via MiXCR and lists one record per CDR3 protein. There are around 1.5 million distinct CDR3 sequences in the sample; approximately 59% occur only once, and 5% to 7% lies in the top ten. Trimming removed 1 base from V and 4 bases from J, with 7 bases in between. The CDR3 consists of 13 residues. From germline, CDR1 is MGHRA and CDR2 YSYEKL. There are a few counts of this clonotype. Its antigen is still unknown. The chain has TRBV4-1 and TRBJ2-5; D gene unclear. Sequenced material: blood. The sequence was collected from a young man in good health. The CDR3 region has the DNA TGCGCCAGCAGCCAAGTTAGAATAGAGACCCAGTACTTC. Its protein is CASSQVRIETQYF.